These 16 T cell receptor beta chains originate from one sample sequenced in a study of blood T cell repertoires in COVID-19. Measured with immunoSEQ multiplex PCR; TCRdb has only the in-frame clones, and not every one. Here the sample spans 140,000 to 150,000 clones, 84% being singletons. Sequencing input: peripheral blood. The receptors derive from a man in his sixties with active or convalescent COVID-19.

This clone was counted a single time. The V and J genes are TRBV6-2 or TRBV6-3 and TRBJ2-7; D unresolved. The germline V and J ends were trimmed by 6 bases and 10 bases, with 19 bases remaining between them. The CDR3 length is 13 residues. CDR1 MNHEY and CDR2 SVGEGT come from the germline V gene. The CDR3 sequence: CASSVHGSVDQYV. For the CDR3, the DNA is TGTGCCAGCAGCGTTCACGGGTCCGTAGACCAGTACGTC.

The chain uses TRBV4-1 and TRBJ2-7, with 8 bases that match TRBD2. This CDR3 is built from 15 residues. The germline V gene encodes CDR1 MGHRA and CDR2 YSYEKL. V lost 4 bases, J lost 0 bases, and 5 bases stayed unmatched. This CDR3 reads CASSPSSGLSYEQYF. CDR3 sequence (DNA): TGCGCCAGCAGCCCTTCTAGCGGGCTCTCCTACGAGCAGTACTTC.

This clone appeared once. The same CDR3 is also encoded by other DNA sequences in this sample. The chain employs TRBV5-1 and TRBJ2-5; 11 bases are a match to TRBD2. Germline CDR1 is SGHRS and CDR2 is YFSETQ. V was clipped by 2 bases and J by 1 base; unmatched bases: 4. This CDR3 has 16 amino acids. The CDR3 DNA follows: TGCGCCAGCAGCTTTCCCCTAGCGGGAGGCCAAGAGACCCAGTACTTC. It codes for CASSFPLAGGQETQYF.

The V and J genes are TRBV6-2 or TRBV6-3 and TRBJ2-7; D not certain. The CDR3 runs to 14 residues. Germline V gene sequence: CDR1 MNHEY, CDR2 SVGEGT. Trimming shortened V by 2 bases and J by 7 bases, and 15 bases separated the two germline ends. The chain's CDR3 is CASSYGQPRQEQYV. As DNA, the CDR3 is TGTGCCAGCAGTTACGGGCAACCTCGGCAAGAGCAGTACGTC.

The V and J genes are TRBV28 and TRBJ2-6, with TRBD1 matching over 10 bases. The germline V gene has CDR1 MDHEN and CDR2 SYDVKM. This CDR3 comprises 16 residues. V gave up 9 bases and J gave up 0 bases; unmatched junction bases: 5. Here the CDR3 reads CASDRGPYSGANVLTF. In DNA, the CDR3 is TGTGCCAGTGACAGGGGGCCCTACTCTGGGGCCAACGTCCTGACTTTC.

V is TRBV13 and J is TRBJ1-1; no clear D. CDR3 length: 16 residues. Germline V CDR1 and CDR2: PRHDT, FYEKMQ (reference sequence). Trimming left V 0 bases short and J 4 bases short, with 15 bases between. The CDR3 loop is CASSLGGRNGVTEAFF. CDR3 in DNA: TGTGCCAGCAGCTTAGGTGGTCGAAACGGGGTCACTGAAGCTTTCTTT.

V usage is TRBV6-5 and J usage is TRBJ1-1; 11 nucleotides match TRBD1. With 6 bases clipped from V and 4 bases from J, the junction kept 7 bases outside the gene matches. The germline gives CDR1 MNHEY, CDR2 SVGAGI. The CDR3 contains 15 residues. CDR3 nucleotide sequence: TGTGCCAGCAGAAGGACCGGACAGGGGGCCACTGAAGCTTTCTTT. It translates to CASRRTGQGATEAFF.

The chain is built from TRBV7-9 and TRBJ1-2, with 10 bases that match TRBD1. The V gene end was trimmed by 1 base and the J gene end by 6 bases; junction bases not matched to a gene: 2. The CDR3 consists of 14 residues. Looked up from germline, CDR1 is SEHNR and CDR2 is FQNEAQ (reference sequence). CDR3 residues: CASSLGQGADGYTF. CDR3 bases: TGTGCCAGCAGCTTAGGACAGGGGGCGGATGGCTACACCTTC.

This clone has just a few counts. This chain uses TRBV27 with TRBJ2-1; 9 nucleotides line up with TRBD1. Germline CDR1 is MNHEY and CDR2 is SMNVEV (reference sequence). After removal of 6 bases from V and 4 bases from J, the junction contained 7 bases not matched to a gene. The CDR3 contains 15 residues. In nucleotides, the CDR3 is TGTGCCAGCAGCCTCGACAGGGGGGGGTACAATGAGCAGTTCTTC. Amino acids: CASSLDRGGYNEQFF.

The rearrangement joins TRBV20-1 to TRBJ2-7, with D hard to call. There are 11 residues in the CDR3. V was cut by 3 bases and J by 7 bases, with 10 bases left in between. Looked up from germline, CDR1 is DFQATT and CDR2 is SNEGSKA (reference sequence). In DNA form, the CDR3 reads TGCAGTGCTAGGTCCGGGTTTGAGCAGTACTTC. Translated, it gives CSARSGFEQYF.

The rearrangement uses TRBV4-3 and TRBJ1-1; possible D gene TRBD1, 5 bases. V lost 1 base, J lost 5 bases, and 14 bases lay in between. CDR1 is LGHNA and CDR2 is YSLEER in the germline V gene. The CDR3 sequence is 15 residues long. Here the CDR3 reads CASSQGQGGFTEAFF. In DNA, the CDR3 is TGCGCCAGCAGCCAAGGGCAGGGTGGATTTACTGAAGCTTTCTTT.

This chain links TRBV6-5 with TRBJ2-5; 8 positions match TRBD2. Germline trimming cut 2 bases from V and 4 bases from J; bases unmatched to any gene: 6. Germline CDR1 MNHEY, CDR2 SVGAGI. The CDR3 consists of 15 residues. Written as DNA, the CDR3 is TGTGCCAGCAGTTACCGTAGCGGGGTTGGAGAGACCCAGTACTTC. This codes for CASSYRSGVGETQYF.

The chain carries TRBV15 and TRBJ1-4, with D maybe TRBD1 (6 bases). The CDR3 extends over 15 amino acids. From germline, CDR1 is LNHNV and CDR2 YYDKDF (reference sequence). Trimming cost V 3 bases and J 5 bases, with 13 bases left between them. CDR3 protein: CATSRAKQGNEKLFF. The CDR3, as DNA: TGTGCCACCAGCAGGGCGAAGCAGGGGAATGAAAAACTGTTTTTT.

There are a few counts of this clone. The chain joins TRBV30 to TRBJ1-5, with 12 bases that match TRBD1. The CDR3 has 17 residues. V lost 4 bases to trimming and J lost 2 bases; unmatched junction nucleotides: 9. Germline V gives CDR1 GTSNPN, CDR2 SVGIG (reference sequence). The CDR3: CAWTGTGGQGGNQPQHF. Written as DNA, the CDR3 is TGTGCCTGGACTGGGACAGGGGGCCAAGGTGGCAATCAGCCCCAGCATTTT.

This CDR3 is CASSQDLGARSYTF. DNA of the CDR3: TGCGCCAGCAGCCAAGATTTGGGGGCTAGAAGCTACACCTTC. J is TRBJ1-2 and V is TRBV4-3; perhaps TRBD1 as D (6 bases). Germline assignment: CDR1 LGHNA and CDR2 YSLEER. V lost 0 bases and J 9 bases, leaving 14 bases between the germline ends. The length of the CDR3 is 14 residues.

The CDR3 region has the DNA TGTGCCAGCAGCTTTACAGGGGGCCCCCGGTACGTC. This codes for CASSFTGGPRYV. The V gene is TRBV7-8, the J gene TRBJ2-7; 9 positions agree with TRBD1. CDR1 is SGHVS and CDR2 is FQNEAQ in the germline V gene. This CDR3 spans 12 amino acids. V dropped 3 bases and J dropped 12; count of bases not matched to a gene: 6.